Listed below are T cell receptor beta chains from one sample, sequenced in a study of beta chain features in type 1 diabetes. Measured with immunoSEQ multiplex PCR; TCRdb has only the in-frame clones, and not every one. In the table there are under 800,000 clones, roughly 16% of which are singletons. Specimen: naive CD4+ T cells from blood. The receptors originated from a man younger than 35 in good health. The conserved cysteine and the conserved F or W are not part of the CDR3 here. The order of the fields is J gene, V gene, CDR3 protein.

>TRBJ2-3|TRBV5-1
ASSLGIGTGGFLVVTDTQY
>TRBJ2-4|TRBV19
ASSSSSPGHRLAKNIQY
>TRBJ2-5|TRBV6-5
ATRASQETQY
>TRBJ2-5|TRBV27
ASSRDRDNQETQY
>TRBJ2-3|TRBV7-3
ASSPGLSTDTQY
>TRBJ1-2|TRBV7-2
ASSLAFGLYGYT
>TRBJ2-2|TRBV5-1
ASSPNTMGGRTGELF
>TRBJ2-3|TRBV29-1
SVESQRGADTQY
>TRBJ2-3|TRBV4-2
ASSQGRAGADTQY
>TRBJ1-4|TRBV5-1
ASSFNPGREKLF
>TRBJ2-7|TRBV28
ASSPSLTGYSYEQY
>TRBJ2-7|TRBV7-2
ASSRGRSSYEQY
>TRBJ2-7|TRBV21-1
ATDEDREPSYEQY
>TRBJ2-2|TRBV7-3
ASSRLDRNRFTGELF
>TRBJ2-3|TRBV7-6
ASSLASGRRVDTQY
>TRBJ1-5|TRBV18
ASSPGAAPNSNQPQH
>TRBJ1-1|TRBV4-3
ASSQDGGGAEAF
>TRBJ2-1|TRBV7-3
ASSFVRNEQF
>TRBJ1-5|TRBV28
ASSRPPTQPQH
>TRBJ2-5|TRBV9
ASSPLGETQY
>TRBJ2-7|TRBV9
ASRRGQDIYEQY
>TRBJ2-7|TRBV29-1
SVKGGRKNYEQY
>TRBJ1-4|TRBV5-4
ASSLGQGREKLF
>TRBJ1-1|TRBV18
ASSPQGPKGTEAF
>TRBJ2-7|TRBV18
ASSPDVEQY
>TRBJ2-2|TRBV10-3
AIRPGTGSTGELF
>TRBJ1-1|TRBV5-1
ASSLSGVDTEAF
>TRBJ2-1|TRBV7-8
ASSLVVPALNEQF
>TRBJ1-1|TRBV18
ASSPQGASTEAF
>TRBJ2-1|TRBV5-1
ASSTEGTGYNEQF
>TRBJ2-2|TRBV6-4
ASAGQGAATGELF
>TRBJ2-6|TRBV28
ASSFQTLKGANVLT
>TRBJ2-5|TRBV2
ASSQVGAQY
>TRBJ1-4|TRBV5-1
ASSLVWGNEKLF
>TRBJ2-1|TRBV5-1
ASERRLGYGEQF
>TRBJ2-3|TRBV5-8
ASSLGGRPDTQY
>TRBJ2-2|TRBV27
ASYPLGGGELF
>TRBJ2-1|TRBV7-9
ASSLSGGPNEQF
>TRBJ2-3|TRBV4-3
ASSQDLAGGGDTQY
>TRBJ2-7|TRBV5-4
ASSASGSSYEQY
>TRBJ1-6|TRBV5-1
ASAIGDSYNSPLH
>TRBJ2-4|TRBV9
ASSVDGPGNIQY
>TRBJ2-5|TRBV5-6
ASSLQGTSRQETQY
>TRBJ1-2|TRBV6-1
ASSEQGAVYGYT